One TCR beta chain is described in this entry. The data originate from a study of blood T cell repertoires in COVID-19. In the study's own analysis: It was from reference gene primer amplification that nucleated cell counts were estimated. Profiling relied on immunoSEQ multiplex PCR, and the TCRdb table lists in-frame clones only, not all of them. D and trimming come from the DNA, and the V and J calls and clone size come from that table. Of just over 300,000 clones in the sample, 80% to 90% were seen once. The V and J ends lost 3 bases and 8 bases respectively, with 21 bases between them. This CDR3 is built from 15 residues. Germline V gene data show CDR1 as SGHRS and CDR2 as YFSETQ. Cohorts were determined from participant-reported clinical history. Cohort 3 donors counted as recovered after two negative PCRs, clearance, or resolved symptoms.

This receptor was obtained from a man aged 25 to 40 who had recovered from COVID-19. Sequencing input: PBMCs or T cells enriched from blood (not recorded which). The chain employs TRBV5-1 and TRBJ2-7, with D possibly being TRBD1 (6 bases). CDR3 in DNA: TGCGCCAGCAGCTCGCTCAGGGGCCAAACGGCCAAGCAGTACTTC. It specifies CASSSLRGQTAKQYF.